Below are 24 T cell receptor beta chains sequenced from a single sample in a study of cytomegalovirus exposure and HLA in healthy donors. Researchers ran the PCR with 60 Vbeta and 13 Jbeta primers. The table came from immunoSEQ multiplex PCR; TCRdb's copy has only in-frame clones and leaves some out. This table holds over 85,000 clones, around 77% found once. Sequences were obtained from PBMCs. The receptor source for this set is a female donor in good health and CMV-seronegative.

The chain employs TRBV5-1 and TRBJ2-2; 10 nucleotides line up with TRBD2. Losses at the gene ends were 0 bases for V and 5 bases for J; bases not matched to a gene: 10. CDR1 and CDR2 from the germline V gene are SGHRS and YFSETQ. The CDR3 has 18 residues. The CDR3 here is CASSLGPHSGRSTGELFF. Written as DNA, the CDR3 is TGCGCCAGCAGCTTGGGCCCACATAGCGGGAGGAGTACCGGGGAGCTGTTTTTT.

The CDR3 loop is CASSRGQGGTEAFF. CDR3 in DNA: TGTGCCAGCAGCCGGGGACAGGGGGGGACTGAAGCTTTCTTT. The J gene is TRBJ1-1, the V gene TRBV11-3; 11 nucleotides match TRBD1. With V trimmed by 5 bases and J by 5 bases, 4 bases remained unmatched. This CDR3 is 14 amino acids long. Germline loops: CDR1 SGHNT, CDR2 YENEEA.

This clone has more than one count but fewer than ten. This sequence joins TRBV5-1 and TRBJ1-1; a weak D match, TRBD1 (6 bases). The germline V gene has CDR1 SGHRS and CDR2 YFSETQ. The CDR3 runs to 14 residues. V gave up 4 bases and J gave up 6 bases, with 16 bases separating them. CDR3 in DNA: TGCGCCAGCAGCGTGGACAGCCGTGATTCTGAAGCTTTCTTT. Residues: CASSVDSRDSEAFF.

The genes are TRBV11-2 and TRBJ1-1; TRBD1 matches at 7 bases. V was pared by 6 bases and J by 6 bases, with 10 bases of the junction left unmatched. In germline, CDR1 is SGHAT, CDR2 FQNNGV. The CDR3 sequence is 14 residues long. The CDR3 spells CASSLDRVTPEAFF. In nucleotides, the CDR3 is TGTGCCAGCAGTCTAGACAGGGTGACCCCTGAAGCTTTCTTT.

The CDR3 nucleotides read TGTGCCAGCAGCTCTGCCTATAGCGGGAGGCTCTCCTACGAGCAGTACTTC. This translates into CASSSAYSGRLSYEQYF. The J gene is TRBJ2-7, the V gene TRBV7-6, with 10 positions matching TRBD2. Germline CDR1 and CDR2: SGHVS and FNYEAQ. This CDR3 spans 17 amino acids. V lost 4 bases and J lost 0; bases outside the gene matches: 9.

This chain uses TRBV27 with TRBJ2-5; TRBD2 matches at 8 bases. The CDR3 sequence is 16 residues long. The V segment lost 2 bases and the J segment 2 bases; nucleotides outside the gene matches: 7. The germline V gene has CDR1 MNHEY and CDR2 SMNVEV (reference sequence). CDR3 protein: CASSLVSGGAQETQYF. The CDR3 bases are TGTGCCAGCAGTTTAGTGAGCGGGGGAGCTCAAGAGACCCAGTACTTC.

V gene TRBV6-1 combines with J gene TRBJ2-5; D not resolved. The DNA end is a closer match to TRBJ2-7, so the J assignment may be wrong. The CDR3 totals 13 residues. CDR1 and CDR2 from the germline V gene are MNHNS and SASEGT. CDR3 sequence (DNA): TGTGCCAGCAGTGTCCAAATCTCCTACGAGCAGTACTTC. Protein sequence: CASSVQISYEQYF.

The V call is TRBV28, the J call TRBJ1-2; D is unresolved. This CDR3 region has 11 residues. Trimming pared 5 bases from V and 4 bases from J, leaving 5 bases between. Germline CDR1 reads MDHEN; CDR2 reads SYDVKM. The CDR3 reads CASSPSYGYTF. DNA for the CDR3: TGTGCCAGCAGTCCATCCTATGGCTACACCTTC.

The chain couples TRBV5-1 to TRBJ1-4; 7 positions agree with TRBD1. This CDR3 is built from 17 residues. V shed 0 bases and J 7 bases; nucleotides not matched to a gene: 12. Per the germline V gene, CDR1 is SGHRS and CDR2 is YFSETQ. Here the CDR3 DNA reads TGCGCCAGCAGCTTGGAGGGGGCAGGGGGTGTCGGTGAAAAACTGTTTTTT. The encoded protein is CASSLEGAGGVGEKLFF.

In DNA, the CDR3 is TGTGCCAGCAGCCTTACAGGGGCCGGGGGGTACTTC. Protein: CASSLTGAGGYF. The chain employs TRBV28 and TRBJ2-7; D possibly corresponds to TRBD1 (7 bases). Trimming pared 6 bases from V and 12 bases from J, leaving 18 bases between. Germline CDR1 MDHEN, CDR2 SYDVKM. The CDR3 has 12 residues.

V and J are TRBV7-3 and TRBJ1-2; the D is unclear. Germline lookup yields CDR1 SGHTA and CDR2 FQGTGA. Trimming pared 5 bases from V and 0 bases from J, leaving 16 bases between. This CDR3 is built from 16 residues. CDR3 loop: CASSLTPTGTNYGYTF. CDR3 bases: TGTGCCAGCAGCCTTACCCCCACGGGGACTAACTATGGCTACACCTTC.

This chain links TRBV5-6 with TRBJ2-3; the match to TRBD1 covers 9 bases. The CDR3 runs 15 residues. From germline, CDR1 is SGHDT and CDR2 YYEEEE. Trimming cost V 4 bases and J 2 bases; bases outside gene matches: 5. The CDR3 spells CASSRRDRATDTQYF. The CDR3 bases are TGTGCCAGCAGCCGCCGGGACAGGGCCACAGATACGCAGTATTTT.

The chain is built from TRBV9 and TRBJ1-2, with 7 bases identical to TRBD1. The germline V gene has CDR1 SGDLS and CDR2 YYNGEE. This CDR3 is 16 amino acids long. Losses at the gene ends were 0 bases for V and 4 bases for J; bases not matched to a gene: 9. The CDR3 bases are TGTGCCAGCAGCGTAGCCTCGGGAGGGGGCAGCTATGGCTACACCTTC. Translated: CASSVASGGGSYGYTF.

A word on this clone: Germline and junction disagree at one end, which may indicate a read error. The gene calls are TRBV7-9 and TRBJ1-5, with 9 bases identical to TRBD1. This CDR3 has 16 residues. CDR1 and CDR2 (germline): SEHNR, FQNEAQ (reference sequence). For the CDR3, the DNA is TGTTCCAGCAGCCCCGGGGACAGGGCCAGGGATCAGCCCCAGCATTTT. As protein: CSSSPGDRARDQPQHF.

The rearrangement uses TRBV19 and TRBJ2-7; D is possibly TRBD1 (6 bases). V shed 4 bases and J shed 2 bases, with 18 bases lying between them. This CDR3 spans 16 amino acids. CDR1 and CDR2 from the germline V gene are LNHDA and SQIVND (reference sequence). The CDR3 sequence is CASSTLGQRKAYEQYF. In DNA form, the CDR3 reads TGTGCCAGTAGTACGTTAGGACAGAGAAAAGCCTACGAGCAGTACTTC.

The gene calls are TRBV7-9 and TRBJ1-1; TRBD1 matches at 8 bases. After removal of 3 bases from V and 0 bases from J, the junction contained 3 bases not matched to a gene. The germline CDR1 and CDR2 sequences are SEHNR and FQNEAQ (reference sequence). The CDR3 has 15 amino acids. The CDR3 sequence: CASSFGQGVNTEAFF. The CDR3 DNA is TGTGCCAGCAGCTTCGGACAGGGTGTGAACACTGAAGCTTTCTTT.

V is TRBV9 and J is TRBJ2-7; 12 nucleotides agree with TRBD1. The CDR3 contains 15 residues. The germline CDR1 and CDR2 sequences are SGDLS and YYNGEE. After removal of 0 bases from V and 4 bases from J, the junction contained 2 bases not matched to a gene. CDR3 bases: TGTGCCAGCAGCGTAGAGGGACAGGGGGCGTACGAGCAGTACTTC. It yields the protein CASSVEGQGAYEQYF.

The chain is built from TRBV7-9 and TRBJ2-5; 8 bases agree with TRBD1. The CDR3 has 14 amino acids. The ends lost 3 bases at V and 5 bases at J; junction bases unmatched: 5. Germline loops: CDR1 SEHNR, CDR2 FQNEAQ (reference sequence). The CDR3 region has the DNA TGTGCCAGCAGCTTTGGACAGGGCGGGGAGACCCAGTACTTC. It yields the protein CASSFGQGGETQYF.

This chain joins TRBV7-9 and TRBJ2-5; D may be TRBD2 (5 bases). The V and J ends lost 6 bases and 11 bases respectively, with 19 bases between them. This CDR3 is built from 13 residues. Germline V gene lookup returns CDR1 SEHNR and CDR2 FQNEAQ (reference sequence). The CDR3 region has the DNA TGTGCCAGCAGTTTTCGGGCCGACGGGGAGCAGTACTTC. This translates into CASSFRADGEQYF.

The V gene is TRBV6-9, the J gene TRBJ2-2, with D possibly TRBD2 on 5 matching bases. The V and J ends lost 2 bases and 0 bases respectively, with 13 bases between them. The germline V gene has CDR1 MNHGY and CDR2 SVAAGI. The CDR3 contains 17 residues. CDR3 residues: CASSYIASLANTGELFF. CDR3 sequence (DNA): TGTGCCAGCAGTTATATAGCTAGCTTAGCGAACACCGGGGAGCTGTTTTTT.

The chain joins TRBV10-1 to TRBJ2-1; 7 positions match TRBD1. V was pared by 3 bases and J by 1 base, with 3 bases of the junction left unmatched. From germline, CDR1 is WNHNN and CDR2 SYGVQD (reference sequence). This CDR3 region has 15 residues. The CDR3 DNA reads TGCGCCAGCAGTGAACCGACAGGGTCCTACAATGAGCAGTTCTTC. It codes for CASSEPTGSYNEQFF.

The chain joins TRBV30 to TRBJ2-3; 11 bases are a match to TRBD2. Germline V gene data show CDR1 as GTSNPN and CDR2 as SVGIG (reference sequence). The CDR3 consists of 16 residues. J was trimmed by 6 bases and V by 3 bases; bases with no gene match: 11. The CDR3 here is CAWSSLISGRADTQYF. CDR3 DNA sequence: TGTGCCTGGAGCTCACTGATTAGCGGGAGGGCCGATACGCAGTATTTT.

This clone turned up a few times. The chain couples TRBV2 to TRBJ1-1; D is unclear. The germline CDR1 and CDR2 sequences are SNHLY and FYNNEI. The CDR3 totals 16 residues. V was pared by 3 bases and J by 6 bases, with 20 bases between. DNA for the CDR3: TGTGCCAGCAGTGACCCTAGTACCGGAGGACGACCTGAAGCTTTCTTT. This encodes CASSDPSTGGRPEAFF.

The rearrangement uses TRBV29-1 and TRBJ2-3, with 7 bases that match TRBD1. Germline assignment: CDR1 SQVTM and CDR2 ANQGSEA. CDR3 size: 12 residues. V lost 5 bases and J lost 4; bases outside the gene matches: 3. The CDR3 DNA reads TGCAGCGTTCCTCAGGGGGCAGATACGCAGTATTTT. Translated, it gives CSVPQGADTQYF.